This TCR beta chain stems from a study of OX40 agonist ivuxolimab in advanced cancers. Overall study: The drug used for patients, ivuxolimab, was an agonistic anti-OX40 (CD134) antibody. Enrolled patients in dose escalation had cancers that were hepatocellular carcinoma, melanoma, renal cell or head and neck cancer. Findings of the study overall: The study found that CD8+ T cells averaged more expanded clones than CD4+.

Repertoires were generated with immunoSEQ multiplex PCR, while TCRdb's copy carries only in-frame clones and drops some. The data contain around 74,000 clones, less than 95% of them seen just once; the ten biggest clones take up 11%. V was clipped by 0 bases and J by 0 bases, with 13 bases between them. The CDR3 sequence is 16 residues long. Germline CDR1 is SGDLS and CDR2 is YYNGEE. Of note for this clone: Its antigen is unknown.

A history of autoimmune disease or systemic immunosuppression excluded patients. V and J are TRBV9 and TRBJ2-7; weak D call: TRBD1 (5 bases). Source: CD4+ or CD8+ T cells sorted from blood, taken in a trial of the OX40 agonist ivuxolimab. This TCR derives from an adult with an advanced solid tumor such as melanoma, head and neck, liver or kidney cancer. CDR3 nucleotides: TGTGCCAGCAGCGTAGGGGGCCCCGCTTTCTCCTACGAGCAGTACTTC. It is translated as CASSVGGPAFSYEQYF.